The source of this T cell receptor beta chain is a study of blood T cell repertoires in COVID-19. The ends were cut back, 2 bases at V and 10 bases at J, with 11 bases in the middle. This CDR3 is 12 amino acids long. CDR1 SGHTA and CDR2 FQGNSA come from the germline V gene. Original processing notes: Nucleated cell number was recorded as an estimate derived from reference gene primer amplification. The table came from immunoSEQ multiplex PCR; TCRdb's copy has only in-frame clones and leaves some out. Clone size and V and J calls were adopted from that table, with D and trimming inferred from the DNA. The table includes 210,000 or so clones, about 90% detected once.

V gene TRBV7-2 combines with J gene TRBJ1-2, with D tentatively TRBD1 (6 bases). This clonotype was obtained from a woman aged 55-69 years with acute or convalescent COVID-19. The source material was peripheral blood. CDR3 sequence reads: CASSLRSGDYTF. The CDR3 region has the DNA TGTGCCAGCAGCTTAAGGTCAGGGGACTACACCTTC.